A selection of T cell receptor beta chains follows, all from one sample in a study of blood T cell repertoires in COVID-19. TCRdb's table, derived via immunoSEQ multiplex PCR, lists solely in-frame clones and lacks some. The data contain under 150,000 clones, 60% to 80% of them singletons. Sequenced sample: PBMCs or T cells enriched from blood (not recorded which). These receptors originate from a woman in her 50s who had recovered from COVID-19. Both conserved end residues are part of each CDR3. D genes are given only for firm matches. Size is stated for part of the rows, as once, few or many counts, or as a class when the clone is expanded.

J: TRBJ1-5
D: NA
V: TRBV11-2
size: NA
CDR3: CASSFSENQPQHF
DNA: TGTGCCAGCAGCTTTTCTGAGAATCAGCCCCAGCATTTT

J: TRBJ1-2
D: NA
V: TRBV19
size: NA
CDR3: CASISRRGYTF
DNA: TGTGCCAGTATCTCCAGGCGCGGCTACACCTTC

J: TRBJ2-7
D: TRBD1
V: TRBV19
size: NA
CDR3: CASSAILQGEIYYEQYF
DNA: TGTGCCAGTAGTGCAATCCTACAGGGGGAGATCTACTACGAGCAGTACTTC

J: TRBJ2-7
D: TRBD1
V: TRBV3-1/TRBV3-2
size: few
CDR3: CASSLGQGVYEQYF
DNA: TGTGCCAGCAGCCTCGGACAGGGGGTATACGAGCAGTACTTC

J: TRBJ2-7
D: NA
V: TRBV18
size: NA
CDR3: CASSPSGISYEQYF
DNA: TGTGCCAGCTCACCTAGCGGAATCTCCTACGAGCAGTACTTC

J: TRBJ2-7
D: TRBD2
V: TRBV28
size: NA
CDR3: CASKPGGGYEQYF
DNA: TGTGCCAGCAAGCCGGGGGGGGGCTACGAGCAGTACTTC

J: TRBJ2-1
D: TRBD2
V: TRBV2
size: NA
CDR3: CASSELSSGSRYNEQFF
DNA: TGTGCCAGCAGTGAATTGTCTAGCGGGAGTCGTTACAATGAGCAGTTCTTC

J: TRBJ1-1
D: NA
V: TRBV5-1
size: NA
CDR3: CASSLGGGIRTEAFF
DNA: TGCGCCAGCAGCTTGGGTGGGGGCATCCGCACTGAAGCTTTCTTT

J: TRBJ2-2
D: TRBD2
V: TRBV10-1
size: NA
CDR3: CASGPGGDGELFF
DNA: TGCGCCAGCGGGCCGGGGGGTGATGGGGAGCTGTTTTTT

J: TRBJ2-7
D: TRBD2
V: TRBV6-6
size: NA
CDR3: CASTPLSGGEQYF
DNA: TGTGCCAGCACCCCCCTAAGCGGGGGGGAGCAGTACTTC

J: TRBJ1-2
D: TRBD1
V: TRBV7-3
size: NA
CDR3: CASSLTGGDGYTF
DNA: TGTGCCAGCAGCTTAACAGGGGGCGATGGCTACACCTTC

J: TRBJ1-5
D: TRBD1
V: TRBV24-1
size: few
CDR3: CATSERDRGRNQPQHF
DNA: TGTGCCACCAGTGAGCGGGACAGGGGAAGAAATCAGCCCCAGCATTTT

J: TRBJ1-5
D: TRBD1
V: TRBV2
size: NA
CDR3: CASRSRGRNSNQPQHF
DNA: TGTGCCAGCAGATCCAGGGGGCGGAACAGCAATCAGCCCCAGCATTTT

J: TRBJ2-2
D: TRBD1
V: TRBV2
size: once
CDR3: CASSEGGTGSTGELFF
DNA: TGTGCCAGCAGTGAAGGCGGGACAGGTTCCACCGGGGAGCTGTTTTTT

J: TRBJ2-1
D: TRBD2
V: TRBV3-1/TRBV3-2
size: NA
CDR3: CASSPTLTSGSADEQFF
DNA: TGTGCCAGCAGCCCCACGCTGACTAGCGGGAGCGCGGATGAGCAGTTCTTC

J: TRBJ1-2
D: TRBD1
V: TRBV28
size: NA
CDR3: CASSLDRVDYGYTF
DNA: TGTGCCAGCAGCCTAGACAGGGTGGACTATGGCTACACCTTC

J: TRBJ2-1
D: TRBD2
V: TRBV27
size: NA
CDR3: CASTPGLAGGRPYNEQFF
DNA: TGTGCCAGCACCCCAGGACTAGCGGGAGGGAGGCCCTACAATGAGCAGTTCTTC

J: TRBJ2-3
D: TRBD2
V: TRBV29-1
size: few
CDR3: CSVEGLAGSSTDTQYF
DNA: TGCAGCGTAGAAGGACTAGCGGGATCCTCCACAGATACGCAGTATTTT

J: TRBJ1-5
D: NA
V: TRBV19
size: few
CDR3: CASSDWVNQPQHF
DNA: TGTGCCAGTTCGGACTGGGTCAATCAGCCCCAGCATTTT

J: TRBJ2-4
D: NA
V: TRBV19
size: NA
CDR3: CASSNRVLGKNIQYF
DNA: TGTGCCAGTAGTAACAGGGTCCTAGGCAAAAACATTCAGTACTTC

J: TRBJ1-2
D: NA
V: TRBV7-3
size: NA
CDR3: CASSLGQNYGYTF
DNA: TGTGCCAGCAGCTTAGGACAGAACTATGGCTACACCTTC